A single sample gave rise to the 2 T cell receptor beta chains below, sequenced in a study of tumor-infiltrating lymphocytes in primary liver carcinoma. The roughly 19-32 mg bulk tissue piece was not sorted before simultaneous RNA and DNA extraction. From around 500 ng of total RNA, TCR beta-specific cDNA was reverse-transcribed using a constant-region primer. ARM-PCR was slightly modified, and three nested multiplex PCR rounds with it gave rise to the TCR beta libraries. The two initial PCR rounds, around 11 cycles each, used TRBV1-TRBV30 forward and C-beta reverse primers. One entry per CDR3 protein results from TCRdb running MiXCR on the multiplex PCR reads. The sample holds more than 20,000 distinct CDR3 sequences; approximately 80% are singletons and the top ten take 35%. The sample consisted of liver tumor tissue from sampling region 2. Subset in this sample: tumor region T2, inferior pole. The receptors come from a woman aged 30 to 39 with primary liver carcinoma and hepatitis B virus infection.

On this clonotype: A read error may produce the germline difference seen at one junction end. The J gene is TRBJ2-3, the V gene TRBV12-3 or TRBV12-4; D not resolved. The length of the CDR3 is 13 residues. In DNA form, the CDR3 reads TGTGCCAGCAGTTATCAGTACATAGATACGCATTATTTC. This encodes CASSYQYIDTHYF.

As concerns this clonotype: Its ends do not fully match the called genes, so a read error is possible. Here the CDR3 reads CASSETLPGDGANTGELFF. DNA for the CDR3: TGTGCCAGCAGTGAAACCCTTCCCGGGGACGGCGCGAACACCGGGGAGCTGTTTTTC. The chain joins TRBV6-1 to TRBJ2-2; tentatively, D is TRBD1 or TRBD2 (5 bases each). The CDR3 consists of 19 residues. Germline CDR1 is MNHNS and CDR2 is SASEGT.